This record looks at one TCR beta chain sequence and its context. Sequencing used immunoSEQ multiplex PCR; TCRdb keeps in-frame clones, though not all of them. The top ten clones hold approximately 9% of a sample with just over 300,000 clones, about 91% of them seen once. The trim removed 7 bases at V and 8 bases at J, leaving 15 bases unmatched. The CDR3 spans 15 residues. Germline V CDR1 and CDR2: SEHNR, FQNEAQ (reference sequence). Participants were aged about 18 to 90 years, lived in some 23 US areas, and enrolled virtually. The sample originates from a study of blood T cell repertoires in COVID-19.

The sequencing input was PBMCs or T cells enriched from blood (not recorded which). V and J are TRBV7-9 and TRBJ1-1, with 8 bases aligning to TRBD1. The receptor was derived from a woman under 30 who had recovered from COVID-19. The CDR3 region is CASKSTLTGVWEAFF. In DNA form, the CDR3 reads TGTGCCAGCAAATCGACTTTGACAGGGGTTTGGGAAGCTTTCTTT.